This T cell receptor (beta chain) was captured by sequencing in a study of vaccination and CD4 T cells after COVID-19 (dated 2022 in TCRdb). Regarding the complete study: Convalescent patients had a positive SARS-CoV-2 result on nasal swab PCR, and of these patients, some ten had mild disease and one had severe disease. In control cultures, a CEFX viral epitope pool was used as positive control, an HIV-1 Nef peptide pool was used as negative control, or no peptide was added. Participants got two doses of the Pfizer-BioNTech BNT162b2 vaccine (n=8) or two doses of the Moderna mRNA-1273 vaccine (n=2). In 10 COVID-19 convalescent patients and a handful of infection-naive healthy vaccine recipients, the spike-specific CD4+ TCR repertoire before mRNA vaccination was compared with the repertoire after mRNA vaccination. In the convalescent cohort there were six males and four females, among whom were two Hispanic individuals, seven Caucasians, two Asians and one multiracial person. For stimulating the cultures, overlapping spike peptide pools were used, derived from SARS-CoV-2 as well as from the common cold coronaviruses HCoV-NL63, HCoV-OC43 and HCoV-229E. Post-COVID blood samples were collected from convalescent patients a median of approximately 100 days after diagnosis, with a range of about 30 to 161 days. Post-vaccine blood samples were taken a median of about 77 days after the second vaccine dose, with a range of 14 to 241 days. Overall results and qualifications from the work: The median number of SARS-CoV-2-reactive clonotypes rose from 20 to 25 after infection to some 37 after vaccination, but the change was not significant. The study included relatively few convalescent patients and did not analyze early timepoints after natural infection. Among convalescent patients, a median about 86% of the SARS-CoV-2-reactive clones seen after vaccination appeared only after vaccination, which suggests priming specific to the vaccine. Of the vaccine-specific clones found in convalescent patients, nearly all (304 of 307) were mono-reactive for SARS-CoV-2 spike instead of being cross-reactive with common cold coronaviruses.

The sample's treatment or condition label is to be understood as: approximately nine-day PBMC culture with coronavirus spike peptide pools or control peptides (ViraFEST assay). The study used the ViraFEST assay, which expanded antigen-specific T cells with peptide pools and then identified expanded clonotypes by TCR sequencing. The convalescent patients' positive SARS-CoV-2 PCR tests were from March to December 2020, which was before the Alpha, Beta and Delta variants emerged in the United States. About 2 million PBMCs per well were cultured in IMDM with roughly 5% human AB serum and about 9.7 IU/ml IL-2, plus 10 ug/ml peptide pools. Half of the culture medium was replaced with fresh IL-2-containing medium on days 3 and 7. CD4+ T cells were isolated after around ten days of culture through negative selection using the EasySep CD4+ T cell isolation kit. PBMCs were separated from whole blood using Ficoll-Paque Plus gradient centrifugation and then either used fresh or cryopreserved at -140C. Triplicate wells were generally used for each culture condition.

The receptor library was made with PCR. TCR sequencing of DNA from cultured CD4+ T cells used the Oncomine TCR Beta short-read assay at the Johns Hopkins FTIC core. The QIAamp micro DNA kit was used to extract genomic DNA from the cultured CD4+ T cells. The Oncomine TCR Beta libraries from cultured CD4+ T cells were pooled using unique dual indexes and then sequenced on an Illumina iSeq 100. The authors' analysis ran thus. Non-productive sequences were filtered out, and CDR3s that did not start with C, did not end with F or W, or were shorter than 7 amino acids were discarded. The MANAFEST web application identified antigen-specific clonotypes by comparing peptide-stimulated wells against reference wells and other culture wells. To be called positive, a clone needed an FDR below 0.05, an odds ratio above 5, and a productive frequency above 0.1% in at least two of three replicate wells. Cross-reactive clonotypes were defined as significantly expanded in both SARS-CoV-2 spike wells and at least one common cold coronavirus spike condition. Using R version 3.6.1, CDR3 homology was evaluated through Levenshtein distances (stringdist) along with unrooted phylogenetic trees (ape). TCRdb passed the public sequencing reads through fastp at Q25 and MiXCR, retaining productive beta sequences. Rows merge per CDR3 protein into single entries with the most common DNA and genes. TCRdb's processing, not the authors', yielded these V and J calls. This sample is represented by a few thousand distinct CDR3 sequences; over 40% of them were singletons. The ten top clones hold roughly 43% of the sample.

To note about this clonotype: Its antigen specificity is not known. No quality values exist for individual bases; no much larger clone is one base distant.

Measured from the cysteine to the phenylalanine, the CDR3 is 14 residues long. Only CDR3 DNA remains: 42 bases, in frame from the first base. V sheds 1 base and J sheds 2 bases, leaving 9 bases between their ends. Via the germline V gene (reference sequence), CDR1 is SGHNT and CDR2 YYREEE. The sequencing sample was made of CD4+ T cells from blood, cultured in vitro. The receptor comes from a human donor who had recovered from COVID-19. The chain is made from TRBV5-4 and TRBJ1-1, with no confidently assigned D gene. The CDR3 region: CASSLIRSNTEAFF. The nucleotide sequence is TGTGCCAGCAGCTTGATACGAAGTAACACTGAAGCTTTCTTT.